This entry lists 30 T cell receptor beta chains sequenced from one sample in a study of blood T cell repertoires in COVID-19. The repertoire was sequenced with immunoSEQ multiplex PCR; TCRdb's copy has only in-frame clones and lacks some. The table shows fewer than 65,000 clones, with around 87% occurring only once. Sequencing was carried out using peripheral blood. The receptors derive from a man in his 60s with acute or convalescent COVID-19.

The chain links TRBV5-6 to TRBJ1-2; D gene ambiguous. Deletions cut 0 bases from V and 6 bases from J, with 9 bases between. There are 13 residues in the CDR3. Germline values: CDR1 SGHDT, CDR2 YYEEEE. The CDR3 is CASSLGQLDGYTF. The CDR3 DNA follows: TGTGCCAGCAGCTTGGGCCAACTGGATGGCTACACCTTC.

The CDR3 spells CASSLAGGAGNTIYF. As DNA, the CDR3 is TGTGCCAGCAGCTTGGCCGGGGGGGCTGGAAACACCATATATTTT. The chain links TRBV5-4 to TRBJ1-3, with D possibly matching TRBD1 (5 bases). This CDR3 is built from 15 residues. The V and J ends lost 0 bases and 2 bases respectively, with 9 bases between them. Germline CDR1 SGHNT, CDR2 YYREEE (reference sequence).

V is TRBV2 and J is TRBJ2-1; tentatively, D is TRBD2 (7 bases). Germline V CDR1 and CDR2: SNHLY, FYNNEI. The V gene lost 7 bases and the J gene lost 5 bases, with 18 bases spanning the gap. The CDR3 has 15 amino acids. CDR3 sequence (DNA): TGTGCCAGCATCAGGGCGGGGGCCGCCGACAATGAGCAGTTCTTC. The encoded protein is CASIRAGAADNEQFF.

This clone came up once. The chain joins TRBV5-6 to TRBJ1-5, with 7 bases matching TRBD1. V was pared by 2 bases and J by 5 bases, with 4 bases of the junction left unmatched. CDR1 and CDR2 from the germline V gene are SGHDT and YYEEEE. The CDR3 length is 14 residues. The CDR3 sequence: CASSFRGVYQPQHF. For the CDR3, the DNA is TGTGCCAGCAGCTTCAGGGGGGTCTATCAGCCCCAGCATTTT.

The V and J genes are TRBV19 and TRBJ1-5; a possible D gene is TRBD1 (5 bases). The CDR3 runs to 14 residues. The germline V and J ends were trimmed by 10 bases and 5 bases, with 18 bases remaining between them. CDR1 and CDR2 (germline): LNHDA, SQIVND (reference sequence). For the CDR3, the DNA is TGTGCCACTGAATTCCGGGGGACCCATCAGCCCCAGCATTTT. It is translated as CATEFRGTHQPQHF.

The J gene is TRBJ1-2, the V gene TRBV19; a possible D gene is TRBD1 (5 bases). The germline CDR1 and CDR2 sequences are LNHDA and SQIVND (reference sequence). This CDR3 is built from 13 residues. Trimming removed 6 bases at V and 4 bases at J, with 12 bases between. The CDR3 is CASSPGDRYGYTF. The CDR3 coding sequence is TGTGCCAGTAGCCCGGGGGACCGCTATGGCTACACCTTC.

This chain links TRBV30 with TRBJ1-2; D remains ambiguous. Germline assignment: CDR1 GTSNPN and CDR2 SVGIG (reference sequence). The CDR3 has 15 residues. V lost 3 bases and J lost 0, with 14 bases in between. The DNA of the CDR3 is TGTGCCTGGAGACCCCTTATAGGAGCTAACTATGGCTACACCTTC. Translation gives CAWRPLIGANYGYTF.

The chain carries TRBV4-3 and TRBJ1-3; no reliable D call. Trimming shortened V by 1 base and J by 0 bases, and 13 bases separated the two germline ends. The CDR3 consists of 17 residues. The germline V gene encodes CDR1 LGHNA and CDR2 YSLEER. CDR3 in amino acids: CASSQGSGRSSGNTIYF. The CDR3 bases are TGCGCCAGCAGCCAAGGGTCCGGCCGGAGCTCTGGAAACACCATATATTTT.

The V call is TRBV10-3, the J call TRBJ1-1, with 8 bases identical to TRBD1. The CDR3 sequence is 13 residues long. Unmatched junction bases numbered 5, after V lost 11 bases and J lost 0 bases. Germline V CDR1 and CDR2: ENHRY, SYGVKD. The CDR3 here is CAGQTGVNTEAFF. Here the CDR3 DNA reads TGTGCCGGGCAGACAGGGGTGAACACTGAAGCTTTCTTT.

This rearrangement joins TRBV5-6 to TRBJ1-1; perhaps TRBD1 as D (5 bases). Trimming removed 0 bases at V and 7 bases at J, with 16 bases between. This CDR3 contains 15 residues. Germline-derived CDR1 and CDR2 are SGHDT and YYEEEE. This CDR3 is CASSLVSGDTVEAFF. CDR3 nucleotide sequence: TGTGCCAGCAGCTTGGTCTCGGGGGATACTGTTGAAGCTTTCTTT.

Note on this clone: Other DNA sequences in the sample encode the same CDR3. The chain carries TRBV5-5 and TRBJ2-1; 7 bases match TRBD2. Germline CDR1 SGHKS, CDR2 YYEKEE (reference sequence). The junction had 2 bases not matched to a gene; V was cut back by 0 bases and J by 2 bases. The CDR3 is 15 amino acids. DNA of the CDR3: TGTGCCAGCAGCTTGGGGCGGGGGACCTACAATGAGCAGTTCTTC. Its translation is CASSLGRGTYNEQFF.

This clone appeared a single time. The chain recombines TRBV18 with TRBJ2-3; D is possibly TRBD1 (5 bases). Germline lookup yields CDR1 KGHSH and CDR2 LQKENI. CDR3 length: 16 residues. V lost 3 bases, J lost 3 bases, and 16 bases lay in between. The CDR3 sequence is CASSPKGPGITDTQYF. The CDR3 nucleotides are TGTGCCAGCTCACCGAAAGGTCCAGGGATAACAGATACGCAGTATTTT.

The CDR3 is CAIRLAEYNEQFF. CDR3 sequence (DNA): TGTGCCATCAGACTAGCGGAGTACAATGAGCAGTTCTTC. J is TRBJ2-1 and V is TRBV10-3; 8 nucleotides agree with TRBD2. V lost 6 bases to trimming and J lost 4 bases; unmatched junction nucleotides: 2. CDR1 and CDR2 (germline): ENHRY, SYGVKD. The CDR3 is made up of 13 amino acids.

The genes are TRBV6-2 or TRBV6-3 and TRBJ1-5; the D gene is possibly TRBD1 (6 bases). V was shortened by 4 bases and J by 4 bases, with 11 bases between the two germline ends. This CDR3 spans 14 amino acids. From germline, CDR1 is MNHEY and CDR2 SVGEGT. CDR3 sequence (DNA): TGTGCCAGCAGTTCTTACAGGGAAAATCAGCCCCAGCATTTT. Encoded protein: CASSSYRENQPQHF.

The V call is TRBV6-2 or TRBV6-3, the J call TRBJ2-5; the match to TRBD1 covers 7 bases. The CDR3 runs to 16 residues. CDR1 is MNHEY, CDR2 SVGEGT, per germline. V lost 6 bases, J lost 2 bases, and 12 bases stayed unmatched. CDR3 protein: CASSEPDREIQETQYF. CDR3 bases: TGTGCCAGCAGCGAACCCGACAGGGAGATTCAAGAGACCCAGTACTTC.

This sequence joins TRBV5-1 and TRBJ2-7; 11 nucleotides match TRBD1. After removal of 4 bases from V and 2 bases from J, the junction contained 11 bases not matched to a gene. The CDR3 runs 17 residues. CDR1 and CDR2 (germline): SGHRS, YFSETQ. The CDR3: CASSPRTGGMFTYEQYF. CDR3 DNA: TGCGCCAGCAGCCCCCGGACAGGGGGCATGTTTACCTACGAGCAGTACTTC. Complete variable domain (other parts from reference TRBV5-1 and TRBJ2-7): KAGVTQTPRYLIKTRGQQVTLSCSPISGHRSVSWYQQTPGQGLQFLFEYFSETQRNKGNFPGRFSGRQFSNSRSEMNVSTLELGDSALYLCASSPRTGGMFTYEQYFGPGTRLTVT.

The chain employs TRBV4-3 and TRBJ1-6; 7 bases line up with TRBD1. Germline V lookup: CDR1 LGHNA, CDR2 YSLEER. The CDR3 totals 16 residues. Losses at the gene ends were 4 bases for V and 7 bases for J; bases not matched to a gene: 10. CDR3 in amino acids: CASSPTPSQGNSPLHF. CDR3 DNA: TGCGCCAGCAGCCCTACCCCATCACAGGGGAATTCACCCCTCCACTTT.

This clone was detected only once. This rearrangement joins TRBV7-2 to TRBJ1-2; 9 bases match TRBD1. There are 15 residues in the CDR3. The trim removed 5 bases at V and 7 bases at J, leaving 11 bases unmatched. Germline CDR1 SGHTA, CDR2 FQGNSA. Here the CDR3 reads CASSLGGTGIRGYTF. DNA for the CDR3: TGTGCCAGCAGCCTGGGGGGGACAGGGATACGTGGCTACACCTTC. The whole variable domain, remainder taken from reference TRBV7-2 and TRBJ1-2, is GAGVSQSPSNKVTEKGKDVELRCDPISGHTALYWYRQSLGQGLEFLIYFQGNSAPDKSGLPSDRFSAERTGGSVSTLTIQRTQQEDSAVYLCASSLGGTGIRGYTFGSGTRLTVV.

This clone was detected a few times. This rearrangement joins TRBV19 to TRBJ1-2; 10 bases agree with TRBD1. J gave up 6 bases and V 7 bases, and 5 bases lay outside the gene matches. This CDR3 has 13 residues. The V gene's germline CDR1 is LNHDA and CDR2 SQIVND (reference sequence). In nucleotides, the CDR3 is TGTGCCAGTATCCCGGGACAGGGGAATGGCTACACCTTC. Protein: CASIPGQGNGYTF. Using reference TRBV19 and TRBJ1-2 for the parts outside the CDR3, the full variable domain is DGGITQSPKYLFRKEGQNVTLSCEQNLNHDAMYWYRQDPGQGLRLIYYSQIVNDFQKGDIAEGYSVSREKKESFPLTVTSAQKNPTAFYLCASIPGQGNGYTFGSGTRLTVV.

The chain's CDR3 is CASSRGRNEQYF. Written as DNA, the CDR3 is TGTGCCAGTTCCAGGGGTAGGAACGAGCAGTACTTC. The chain uses TRBV6-6 and TRBJ2-7, with D possibly TRBD1 on 6 matching bases. From germline, CDR1 is MNHNY and CDR2 SVGAGI (reference sequence). V lost 9 bases and J lost 5, with 14 bases in between. This CDR3 has 12 residues.

This chain uses TRBV19 with TRBJ2-1; 7 bases map to TRBD1. The V segment lost 3 bases and the J segment 10 bases; nucleotides outside the gene matches: 3. The germline V gene has CDR1 LNHDA and CDR2 SQIVND (reference sequence). CDR3 length: 12 amino acids. The CDR3 DNA is TGTGCCAGTAGTATTAACAGGGGCGAGCAGTTCTTC. Translating it yields CASSINRGEQFF.

J is TRBJ1-1 and V is TRBV7-9; 7 bases agree with TRBD1. In germline, CDR1 is SEHNR, CDR2 FQNEAQ (reference sequence). With V trimmed by 5 bases and J by 1 base, 1 base remained unmatched. The CDR3 is 13 amino acids. CDR3 amino acids: CASSQGGNTEAFF. As DNA, the CDR3 is TGTGCCAGCAGCCAGGGGGGGAACACTGAAGCTTTCTTT.

The chain has TRBV9 and TRBJ1-1, with D unclear. This CDR3 contains 14 residues. The V gene's germline CDR1 is SGDLS and CDR2 YYNGEE. Deletions cut 3 bases from V and 0 bases from J, with 9 bases between. The CDR3 loop reads CASSARDLNTEAFF. Here the CDR3 DNA reads TGTGCCAGCAGCGCCCGGGATCTGAACACTGAAGCTTTCTTT.

The V and J genes are TRBV7-2 and TRBJ1-2; weak D call: TRBD1 (5 bases). From germline, CDR1 is SGHTA and CDR2 FQGNSA. Trimming removed 1 base at V and 8 bases at J, with 17 bases between. The CDR3 spans 15 residues. For the CDR3, the DNA is TGTGCCAGCAGCTTAGAGACAGTACCTACTATCGGCTACACCTTC. It codes for CASSLETVPTIGYTF.

In its sample, this clone was seen once. The chain is built from TRBV7-6 and TRBJ1-4; D unresolved. The V end lost 8 bases, the J end lost 3 bases, and 13 bases lay between the germline ends. Germline CDR1 SGHVS, CDR2 FNYEAQ. The CDR3 sequence is 14 residues long. DNA for the CDR3: TGTGCCAGCGGCCCAATGGTGTCTAATGAAAAACTGTTTTTT. This encodes CASGPMVSNEKLFF.

The V call is TRBV2, the J call TRBJ2-5; tentatively, D is TRBD2 (5 bases). V was shortened by 1 base and J by 5 bases, with 14 bases between the two germline ends. The CDR3 has 15 residues. CDR1 SNHLY and CDR2 FYNNEI come from the germline V gene. CDR3 region: CASSEEGRGWETQYF. CDR3 in DNA: TGTGCCAGCAGTGAAGAAGGTCGGGGATGGGAGACCCAGTACTTC.

The chain combines TRBV16 with TRBJ1-5; D perhaps matches TRBD1 (5 bases). CDR1 is KGHSY and CDR2 is FQNENV in the germline V gene. The CDR3 has 17 amino acids. Trimming took off 3 bases at V and 4 bases at J, with 19 bases between the two ends. In DNA form, the CDR3 reads TGTGCCAGCAGCCAGCCACGGACATCGGACCCGAATCAGCCCCAGCATTTT. This encodes CASSQPRTSDPNQPQHF.

This chain links TRBV5-1 with TRBJ2-1, with 8 bases lining up with TRBD1. The germline gives CDR1 SGHRS, CDR2 YFSETQ. V shed 4 bases and J 7 bases; nucleotides not matched to a gene: 7. This CDR3 has 14 amino acids. The CDR3 protein is CASSIMTGVNEQFF. DNA for the CDR3: TGCGCCAGCAGCATTATGACAGGGGTGAATGAGCAGTTCTTC.

The gene calls are TRBV2 and TRBJ2-7; D is unclear. From germline, CDR1 is SNHLY and CDR2 FYNNEI. The V and J ends lost 5 bases and 6 bases respectively, with 8 bases between them. The CDR3 runs 11 residues. DNA of the CDR3: TGTGCCAGCAGTTACAGTAGCGAGCAGTACTTC. It codes for CASSYSSEQYF.

The rearrangement uses TRBV3-1 (or the pseudogene TRBV3-2) and TRBJ1-2, with no clear D. Germline values: CDR1 LGHDT, CDR2 YNNKEL (reference sequence). The V end was cut by 3 bases, the J end by 0 bases, with 8 bases between. The CDR3 spans 14 residues. The CDR3 sequence: CASSHGLSNYGYTF. The CDR3 DNA is TGTGCCAGCAGCCACGGACTTTCTAACTATGGCTACACCTTC.